Listed here are 4 T cell receptor beta chains from one sample, sequenced in a study of pediatric ulcerative colitis. The table came from immunoSEQ multiplex PCR; TCRdb's copy has only in-frame clones and leaves some out. The sample holds around 10,000 clones, 80% to 90% seen once. Sequenced sample: blood. Receptor source: a girl aged 10-17 years with moderate ulcerative colitis.

This chain links TRBV7-9 with TRBJ2-2, with D maybe TRBD1 (6 bases). CDR1 is SEHNR, CDR2 FQNEAQ, per germline (reference sequence). This CDR3 comprises 16 residues. Trimming left V 2 bases short and J 1 base short, with 11 bases between. The CDR3 protein is CASSLPGAENTGELFF. CDR3 DNA sequence: TGTGCCAGCAGCTTACCAGGGGCGGAGAACACCGGGGAGCTGTTTTTT.

The V gene is TRBV29-1, the J gene TRBJ1-4; no clear D. V was trimmed by 4 bases and J by 0 bases, leaving 6 bases between them. Germline CDR1 reads SQVTM; CDR2 reads ANQGSEA. The CDR3 is made up of 13 amino acids. The CDR3 DNA reads TGCAGCGTTGCTACGGCAACTAATGAAAAACTGTTTTTT. Translated, it gives CSVATATNEKLFF.

The chain joins TRBV6-1 to TRBJ1-5; maybe TRBD1 (6 bases). This CDR3 has 15 amino acids. The ends were cut back, 4 bases at V and 0 bases at J, with 10 bases in the middle. The germline CDR1 and CDR2 sequences are MNHNS and SASEGT. CDR3 nucleotides: TGTGCCAGCAGTGCGGGACACTATAGCAATCAGCCCCAGCATTTT. Translating it yields CASSAGHYSNQPQHF.

The CDR3 DNA is TGTGCCACGAATCAGGGGAATCAGCCCCAGCATTTT. It translates to CATNQGNQPQHF. V gene TRBV10-3 combines with J gene TRBJ1-5, with D possibly TRBD1 on 6 matching bases. The germline V gene has CDR1 ENHRY and CDR2 SYGVKD. V was pared by 10 bases and J by 4 bases, with 11 bases between. The CDR3 covers 12 residues.